Following are 26 T cell receptor beta chains from one sample sequenced in a study of CD8+ T cells in alopecia areata. Treatment of the sample: oral pan-JAK inhibitor, 5-10 mg twice daily. RNA extraction and reverse transcription yielded cDNA as sequencing template. Here immunoSEQ multiplex PCR was the method, and the copy in TCRdb shows in-frame clones only, minus some. Of about 140,000 clones in the sample, roughly nine tenths were seen once. The sample consisted of CD8+ T cells sorted from blood, taken at week 4, from a patient treated with tofacitinib. The receptors stem from a human donor with alopecia areata.

This sequence joins TRBV5-6 and TRBJ2-1; no reliable D call. Trimming pared 5 bases from V and 0 bases from J, leaving 12 bases between. The germline CDR1 and CDR2 sequences are SGHDT and YYEEEE. The CDR3 extends over 15 amino acids. The CDR3 DNA is TGTGCCAGCAGTGATGACCCGAGCTCCTACAATGAGCAGTTCTTC. It specifies CASSDDPSSYNEQFF.

The chain combines TRBV11-1 with TRBJ2-1; D is perhaps TRBD1 or TRBD2 (7 bases each). The length of the CDR3 is 14 residues. Germline-derived CDR1 and CDR2 are SGHAT and FQDESV (reference sequence). V was trimmed by 2 bases and J by 5 bases, leaving 10 bases between them. This CDR3 is CASSLSGGDNEQFF. Written as DNA, the CDR3 is TGTGCCAGCAGCTTATCAGGGGGGGACAATGAGCAGTTCTTC.

The chain joins TRBV4-1 to TRBJ2-1; 9 bases align to TRBD2. The CDR3 consists of 15 residues. From germline, CDR1 is MGHRA and CDR2 YSYEKL. J lost 2 bases, V lost 5 bases, and 4 bases had no gene match. The CDR3, as DNA: TGCGCCAGCAGCTTGACTAGCGGTACCTACAATGAGCAGTTCTTC. Translating gives CASSLTSGTYNEQFF.

V and J are TRBV9 and TRBJ2-7; D tentatively reads TRBD1 or TRBD2 (7 bases each). The CDR3 extends over 15 amino acids. Germline V gives CDR1 SGDLS, CDR2 YYNGEE. The ends were cut back, 1 base at V and 3 bases at J, with 14 bases in the middle. CDR3 loop: CASSVMGGTVYEQYF. In DNA form, the CDR3 reads TGTGCCAGCAGCGTAATGGGGGGGACAGTCTACGAGCAGTACTTC.

The chain's CDR3 is CASSTTGTDEKLFF. The CDR3, as DNA: TGCGCCAGCAGCACCACCGGGACGGATGAAAAACTGTTTTTT. The rearrangement links TRBV5-1 to TRBJ1-4; weak D call: TRBD1 (5 bases). Trimming took 4 bases from V and 6 from J, leaving 13 bases between them. This CDR3 contains 14 residues. The V gene's germline CDR1 is SGHRS and CDR2 YFSETQ.

The chain is built from TRBV5-6 and TRBJ1-2; 7 bases map to TRBD1. With V trimmed by 2 bases and J by 9 bases, 7 bases remained unmatched. In germline, CDR1 is SGHDT, CDR2 YYEEEE. CDR3 length: 13 residues. The CDR3 DNA reads TGTGCCAGCAGCTTTGGGACAGCCCTTCGCTACACCTTC. Translated, it gives CASSFGTALRYTF.

The chain has TRBV7-9 and TRBJ2-7; D is undetermined. Trimming pared 1 base from V and 3 bases from J, leaving 4 bases between. The CDR3 runs 12 residues. Germline CDR1 reads SEHNR; CDR2 reads FQNEAQ (reference sequence). The CDR3, as DNA: TGTGCCAGCAGCTTAGACGACTACGAGCAGTACTTC. Its protein product is CASSLDDYEQYF. Complete variable domain (other parts from reference TRBV7-9 and TRBJ2-7): DTGVSQNPRHKITKRGQNVTFRCDPISEHNRLYWYRQTLGQGPEFLTYFQNEAQLEKSRLLSDRFSAERPKGSFSTLEIQRTEQGDSAMYLCASSLDDYEQYFGPGTRLTVT.

The chain uses TRBV19 and TRBJ1-5, with 9 bases fitting TRBD1. The CDR3 runs 19 residues. Germline V gene data show CDR1 as LNHDA and CDR2 as SQIVND (reference sequence). With V trimmed by 4 bases and J by 1 base, 14 bases remained unmatched. The CDR3 here is CASSTSAGQGILSNQPQHF. Here the CDR3 DNA reads TGTGCCAGTAGTACGAGCGCGGGACAGGGTATTTTGAGCAATCAGCCCCAGCATTTT. The variable domain in full, completed from reference TRBV19 and TRBJ1-5, reads DGGITQSPKYLFRKEGQNVTLSCEQNLNHDAMYWYRQDPGQGLRLIYYSQIVNDFQKGDIAEGYSVSREKKESFPLTVTSAQKNPTAFYLCASSTSAGQGILSNQPQHFGDGTRLSIL.

This CDR3 is CASSGQDSSYEQYF. The CDR3 bases are TGTGCCAGCAGCGGACAGGATAGCTCCTACGAGCAGTACTTC. The gene calls are TRBV7-9 and TRBJ2-7, with TRBD1 matching 7 bases. With V trimmed by 5 bases and J by 0 bases, 4 bases remained unmatched. The CDR3 totals 14 residues. The germline CDR1 and CDR2 sequences are SEHNR and FQNEAQ (reference sequence).

CDR3 amino acids: CASSVVAGGSRDTEAFF. DNA for the CDR3: TGTGCCAGCAGCGTAGTAGCAGGGGGCAGTAGGGACACTGAAGCTTTCTTT. The V call is TRBV9, the J call TRBJ1-1; 8 nucleotides match TRBD1. V was clipped by 0 bases and J by 3 bases; unmatched bases: 10. The CDR3 runs to 17 residues. Germline CDR1 reads SGDLS; CDR2 reads YYNGEE.

The chain couples TRBV5-1 to TRBJ1-1; the match to TRBD1 covers 10 bases. The CDR3 runs 15 residues. The V gene's germline CDR1 is SGHRS and CDR2 YFSETQ. With 4 bases clipped from V and 5 bases from J, the junction kept 8 bases outside the gene matches. In DNA form, the CDR3 reads TGCGCCAGCAGCCCCGGGACAGGGGTCGCGACTGAAGCTTTCTTT. This gives the protein CASSPGTGVATEAFF.

V gene TRBV5-1 combines with J gene TRBJ1-1; D might be TRBD1 (5 bases). Germline assignment: CDR1 SGHRS and CDR2 YFSETQ. Trimming took 0 bases from V and 4 from J, leaving 16 bases between them. This CDR3 contains 16 residues. Written as DNA, the CDR3 is TGCGCCAGCAGCTTGGGTTGGAGGGGTTTAGGCACTGAAGCTTTCTTT. This translates into CASSLGWRGLGTEAFF.

This clone was recorded once. The chain has TRBV2 and TRBJ2-3; 7 bases fit TRBD1. Germline loops: CDR1 SNHLY, CDR2 FYNNEI. V shed 6 bases, J shed 0 bases, and the junction held 6 bases outside the gene matches. The CDR3 is 15 residues long. The CDR3 region is CASRNGDSSTDTQYF. The CDR3 DNA is TGTGCCAGCAGGAATGGGGACAGTAGCACAGATACGCAGTATTTT.

V gene TRBV14 combines with J gene TRBJ2-7; the D gene is possibly TRBD2 (7 bases). The CDR3 covers 16 residues. Germline CDR1 reads SGHDN; CDR2 reads FVKESK. V lost 0 bases, J lost 0 bases, and 12 bases lay in between. CDR3 in amino acids: CASSQEGGLSSYEQYF. The DNA of the CDR3 is TGTGCCAGCAGCCAAGAGGGGGGGCTAAGCTCCTACGAGCAGTACTTC.

V and J are TRBV5-1 and TRBJ2-1; D possibly uses TRBD1 or TRBD2 (7 bases each). The V end was cut by 4 bases, the J end by 1 base, with 15 bases between. CDR1 is SGHRS, CDR2 YFSETQ, per germline. The CDR3 runs 16 residues. This chain's CDR3 is CASSPRQGGSYNEQFF. Written as DNA, the CDR3 is TGCGCCAGCAGCCCCAGACAGGGAGGGTCCTACAATGAGCAGTTCTTC.

The V call is TRBV5-1, the J call TRBJ1-1, with unresolved D. Between the trimmed V and J ends, which lost 0 bases and 7 bases, there was a span of 10 bases. The germline V gene encodes CDR1 SGHRS and CDR2 YFSETQ. The CDR3 has 13 residues. The CDR3 bases are TGCGCCAGCAGCTTGGCTATTACAAGTGAAGCTTTCTTT. Translating it yields CASSLAITSEAFF. The full variable domain, its missing parts supplied by reference TRBV5-1 and TRBJ1-1, is KAGVTQTPRYLIKTRGQQVTLSCSPISGHRSVSWYQQTPGQGLQFLFEYFSETQRNKGNFPGRFSGRQFSNSRSEMNVSTLELGDSALYLCASSLAITSEAFFGQGTRLTVV.

This clone was counted a few times. The chain uses TRBV7-9 and TRBJ2-2; tentatively, D is TRBD1 (6 bases). CDR1 SEHNR and CDR2 FQNEAQ come from the germline V gene (reference sequence). This CDR3 region has 16 residues. Trimming removed 7 bases from V and 3 bases from J, with 18 bases in between. The CDR3 nucleotides are TGTGCCAGCATAGGGGGTAGCGCCCGGGACACCGGGGAGCTGTTTTTT. It yields the protein CASIGGSARDTGELFF.

This clone occurred a few times. Other DNA sequences in the sample encode the same CDR3. The chain has TRBV9 and TRBJ1-3; no clear D gene. Germline CDR1 SGDLS, CDR2 YYNGEE. The germline V and J ends were trimmed by 7 bases and 4 bases, with 3 bases remaining between them. The CDR3 is made up of 10 amino acids. As DNA, the CDR3 is TGTGCCAGCGGGGGAAACACCATATATTTT. Translation: CASGGNTIYF.

The chain links TRBV27 to TRBJ2-2, with D hard to call. Germline CDR1 reads MNHEY; CDR2 reads SMNVEV (reference sequence). There are 13 residues in the CDR3. Deletions cut 3 bases from V and 4 bases from J, with 6 bases between. CDR3 in amino acids: CASSFRTTGELFF. CDR3 coding DNA: TGTGCCAGCAGTTTCCGGACCACCGGGGAGCTGTTTTTT.

The chain has TRBV7-3 and TRBJ2-1, with 9 bases lining up with TRBD2. This CDR3 comprises 13 residues. Germline CDR1 SGHTA, CDR2 FQGTGA. Germline trimming cut 6 bases from V and 8 bases from J; bases unmatched to any gene: 5. CDR3 DNA: TGTGCCAGCAGTAGCGGGAGTACCGATGAGCAGTTCTTC. Translated, it gives CASSSGSTDEQFF.

CDR3 region: CASSPFGGNNEQFF. CDR3 DNA: TGTGCCAGCAGTCCCTTTGGGGGGAACAATGAGCAGTTCTTC. The V call is TRBV27, the J call TRBJ2-1, with D possibly matching TRBD2 (6 bases). Between the trimmed V and J ends, which lost 5 bases and 5 bases, there was a span of 13 bases. CDR3 length equals 14 residues. The V gene's germline CDR1 is MNHEY and CDR2 SMNVEV (reference sequence).

This sequence joins TRBV29-1 and TRBJ2-7; D is possibly TRBD1 (6 bases). Germline V gene data show CDR1 as SQVTM and CDR2 as ANQGSEA. Between the trimmed V and J ends, which lost 3 bases and 4 bases, there was a span of 7 bases. The CDR3 spans 11 residues. CDR3 loop: CSVDRGYEQYF. CDR3 sequence (DNA): TGCAGCGTTGACAGGGGTTACGAGCAGTACTTC.

The chain has TRBV27 and TRBJ2-7; 9 nucleotides align to TRBD1. The CDR3 has 15 residues. V lost 5 bases, J lost 3 bases, and 8 bases stayed unmatched. The germline gives CDR1 MNHEY, CDR2 SMNVEV (reference sequence). DNA for the CDR3: TGTGCCAGCAGTCACCTTGGGGACAGGGTCTACGAGCAGTACTTC. Residues: CASSHLGDRVYEQYF.

V gene TRBV2 combines with J gene TRBJ2-7, with TRBD2 matching 7 bases. Trimming cost V 8 bases and J 7 bases; bases outside gene matches: 8. The CDR3 is 12 residues long. CDR1 is SNHLY and CDR2 is FYNNEI in the germline V gene. The DNA of the CDR3 is TGTGCCAGCCTGGGGCGGGAGAGGGAGCAGTACTTC. This gives the protein CASLGREREQYF.

Here the CDR3 reads CASSYAGGIGETQYF. DNA for the CDR3: TGTGCCAGCAGTTACGCGGGAGGAATAGGAGAGACCCAGTACTTC. The chain links TRBV6-5 to TRBJ2-5; 8 bases agree with TRBD2. Looked up from germline, CDR1 is MNHEY and CDR2 is SVGAGI. Losses at the gene ends were 2 bases for V and 4 bases for J; bases not matched to a gene: 6. The CDR3 runs 15 residues.

This chain uses TRBV19 with TRBJ1-1; no reliable D call. Germline V gene sequence: CDR1 LNHDA, CDR2 SQIVND (reference sequence). The CDR3 has 11 amino acids. V was pared by 7 bases and J by 4 bases, with 7 bases between. CDR3 in DNA: TGTGCCAGTAATAGAGGCACTGAAGCTTTCTTT. It specifies CASNRGTEAFF.